What follows are 30 T cell receptor beta chains derived from one specimen sequenced in a study of neurological immune-mediated disorders. TCRdb ran MiXCR on the 5' RACE reads and lists one entry per CDR3 protein. The data show tens of thousands of distinct CDR3 sequences, roughly 3.5% seen once. Sequencing was done on a sample of PBMCs. The receptors were gathered from a young man with multiple sclerosis.

In this sample, this clonotype turned up many times. V is TRBV9 and J is TRBJ2-2, with 10 positions matching TRBD1. Per germline, CDR1 SGDLS and CDR2 YYNGEE. J gave up 5 bases and V 4 bases, and 8 bases lay outside the gene matches. This CDR3 spans 16 amino acids. The CDR3 DNA follows: TGTGCCAGCAGCCCGGGACAGGGGTCGGGGACCGGGGAGCTGTTTTTT. This encodes CASSPGQGSGTGELFF.

This clonotype was detected ten times or more. The genes are TRBV5-6 and TRBJ2-7, with TRBD2 as a possible D gene (5 bases). The CDR3 is 13 residues long. Germline V gene lookup returns CDR1 SGHDT and CDR2 YYEEEE. V lost 0 bases and J lost 4, with 8 bases in between. The CDR3 region is CASSLGSGYEQYF. The CDR3 DNA sequence: TGTGCCAGCAGCTTGGGTTCGGGGTACGAGCAGTACTTC.

This clonotype was seen at least ten times. This sequence joins TRBV29-1 and TRBJ1-5; D remains unclear. CDR1 is SQVTM and CDR2 is ANQGSEA in the germline V gene. V was clipped by 3 bases and J by 4 bases, with 7 bases between them. The CDR3 has 12 residues. CDR3 loop: CSVEGPNQPQHF. CDR3 DNA sequence: TGCAGCGTTGAGGGTCCGAATCAGCCCCAGCATTTT.

This clonotype was picked up a small number of times. This rearrangement joins TRBV7-8 to TRBJ1-1; a weak D match, TRBD1 (6 bases). The length of the CDR3 is 13 residues. The germline V gene has CDR1 SGHVS and CDR2 FQNEAQ. V was cut by 5 bases and J by 7 bases, with 14 bases left in between. CDR3 amino acids: CASSAREQGEAFF. Here the CDR3 DNA reads TGTGCCAGCAGCGCGAGGGAACAGGGTGAAGCTTTCTTT.

The sample holds many counts of this clonotype. The V gene is TRBV4-2, the J gene TRBJ2-2, with 14 positions matching TRBD2. The CDR3 is 17 residues long. The V segment lost 3 bases and the J segment 6 bases; nucleotides outside the gene matches: 6. CDR1 is LGHNA and CDR2 is YNFKEQ in the germline V gene. Here the CDR3 reads CASSQPGLAGGPGELFF. CDR3 coding DNA: TGTGCCAGCAGCCAGCCCGGACTAGCGGGAGGTCCCGGGGAGCTGTTTTTT.

At least ten counts were recorded for this clonotype. V and J are TRBV3-1 and TRBJ2-6; no clear D. The CDR3 contains 17 residues. Germline CDR1 is LGHDT and CDR2 is YNNKEL (reference sequence). Trimming took 3 bases from V and 0 from J, leaving 12 bases between them. The DNA of the CDR3 is TGTGCCAGCAGCCAGCGTCAGTTTAGCTCTGGGGCCAACGTCCTGACTTTC. It translates to CASSQRQFSSGANVLTF. The full variable domain, with the rest looked up from reference TRBV3-1 and TRBJ2-6, is DTAVSQTPKYLVTQMGNDKSIKCEQNLGHDTMYWYKQDSKKFLKIMFSYNNKELIINETVPNRFSPKSPDKAHLNLHINSLELGDSAVYFCASSQRQFSSGANVLTFGAGSRLTVL.

As to this clonotype: A much larger clone lies one base from this, so it may be a read error. CDR3 amino acids: CASSSGTGFFQPQNF. The DNA of the CDR3 is TGTGCCAGCAGCTCCGGGACAGGGTTTTTTCAGCCCCAGAATTTT. The rearrangement links TRBV28 to TRBJ1-5; TRBD1 matches 9 bases. The CDR3 is 15 residues long. The V gene's germline CDR1 is MDHEN and CDR2 SYDVKM.

This clonotype was recorded at least ten times. V and J are TRBV29-1 and TRBJ1-1; 7 nucleotides align to TRBD1. Germline V gene sequence: CDR1 SQVTM, CDR2 ANQGSEA. CDR3 size: 13 residues. Trimming at V came to 7 bases and at J to 0 bases, leaving 5 bases not matched to a gene. In DNA form, the CDR3 reads TGCAGCGGTACCGACAGGGTGAACACTGAAGCTTTCTTT. Its translation: CSGTDRVNTEAFF.

This clonotype was counted only a few times. A read error may be the cause here, since a much bigger clone is one base away. This chain uses TRBV20-1 with TRBJ2-1; D uncertain. In germline, CDR1 is DFQATT, CDR2 SNEGSKA (reference sequence). The CDR3 is made up of 17 amino acids. Trimming removed 0 bases at V and 1 base at J, with 16 bases between. The CDR3 DNA reads as TGCAGTGCTAGAGATCAGACTGCCAGGAGATCCTACAATGAGCAGTTCTTC. Translating gives CSARDQTARRSYNEQFF.

This clonotype is classed as medium-sized. The chain combines TRBV5-1 with TRBJ1-1; D call uncertain. V was trimmed by 0 bases and J by 1 base, leaving 4 bases between them. CDR1 is SGHRS and CDR2 is YFSETQ in the germline V gene. The CDR3 totals 13 residues. CDR3 in amino acids: CASSLAGNTEAFF. The DNA for the CDR3 is TGCGCCAGCAGCTTGGCGGGGAACACTGAAGCTTTCTTT.

This clonotype appeared many times. The rearrangement links TRBV13 to TRBJ2-3, with 14 bases matching TRBD2. The CDR3 covers 21 residues. J was trimmed by 6 bases and V by 0 bases; bases with no gene match: 17. CDR1 is PRHDT, CDR2 FYEKMQ, per germline (reference sequence). CDR3 amino acids: CASSLGTSAPGLAGERDTQYF. The CDR3 nucleotides read TGTGCCAGCAGCTTAGGCACAAGTGCACCGGGACTAGCGGGAGAAAGGGATACGCAGTATTTT.

This clonotype came up many times. J is TRBJ1-2 and V is TRBV2; 7 positions match TRBD1. Trimming removed 5 bases from V and 8 bases from J; junction bases left unmatched: 11. The CDR3 sequence is 14 residues long. Germline V gene data show CDR1 as SNHLY and CDR2 as FYNNEI. As DNA, the CDR3 is TGTGCCAGCAGTCGATCCGCGACAGGGCAGGGCTACACCTTC. It translates to CASSRSATGQGYTF.

The sample holds many counts of this clonotype. The chain recombines TRBV7-9 with TRBJ2-5; D is unresolved. Per germline, CDR1 SEHNR and CDR2 FQNEAQ (reference sequence). V lost 3 bases to trimming and J lost 2 bases, with 7 bases between them. This CDR3 is 13 amino acids long. CDR3 in amino acids: CASSFGRQETQYF. For the CDR3, the DNA is TGTGCCAGCAGCTTCGGACGTCAAGAGACCCAGTACTTC.

This clonotype was seen repeatedly, ten times or more. The chain uses TRBV20-1 and TRBJ2-7; TRBD2 matches 10 bases. The CDR3 consists of 15 residues. Per germline, CDR1 DFQATT and CDR2 SNEGSKA (reference sequence). V shed 0 bases, J shed 3 bases, and the junction held 5 bases outside the gene matches. This CDR3 reads CSARDTSGDYYEQYF. The CDR3 DNA reads as TGCAGTGCTAGAGACACTAGCGGGGATTACTACGAGCAGTACTTC.

This clonotype was seen many times. The rearrangement links TRBV4-2 to TRBJ2-3, with 12 nucleotides matching TRBD2. This CDR3 spans 16 amino acids. V shed 3 bases, J shed 4 bases, and the junction held 5 bases outside the gene matches. Germline V gene sequence: CDR1 LGHNA, CDR2 YNFKEQ. CDR3 protein: CASSQTSGSGADTQYF. CDR3 DNA: TGTGCCAGCAGCCAGACTAGCGGGAGCGGCGCAGATACGCAGTATTTT.

This clonotype was counted at least ten times. The CDR3: CSARGRTSGVLHEQYF. In nucleotides, the CDR3 is TGCAGTGCTAGAGGTAGGACTAGCGGCGTTCTCCACGAGCAGTACTTC. V and J are TRBV20-1 and TRBJ2-7, with 10 bases matching TRBD2. The CDR3 consists of 16 residues. The junction had 11 bases not matched to a gene; V was cut back by 1 base and J by 5 bases. Germline lookup yields CDR1 DFQATT and CDR2 SNEGSKA (reference sequence).

The chain uses TRBV7-2 and TRBJ2-2; TRBD1 is a possible D gene (6 bases). V was pared by 10 bases and J by 6 bases, with 12 bases between. This CDR3 has 12 residues. The germline V gene has CDR1 SGHTA and CDR2 FQGNSA. In nucleotides, the CDR3 is TGTGCCATCCGAGGGGGTCCCGGGGAGCTGTTTTTT. Translation gives CAIRGGPGELFF.

The rearrangement uses TRBV6-6 and TRBJ1-2; no definite D call. The V and J ends lost 5 bases and 9 bases respectively, with 16 bases between them. Germline-derived CDR1 and CDR2 are MNHNY and SVGAGI (reference sequence). CDR3 length: 13 amino acids. CDR3 in amino acids: CASSPAFPLCYTF. The CDR3 DNA reads TGTGCCAGCAGTCCGGCCTTCCCCCTATGCTACACCTTC.

This clonotype has a handful of counts. This sequence joins TRBV19 and TRBJ1-5; D uncertain. Between the trimmed V and J ends, which lost 6 bases and 6 bases, there was a span of 15 bases. The CDR3 is 14 amino acids. Germline assignment: CDR1 LNHDA and CDR2 SQIVND (reference sequence). The CDR3 DNA follows: TGTGCCAGTAGCTCAAGACGGGAGTTTCAGCCCCAGCATTTT. Amino acid sequence: CASSSRREFQPQHF.

This clonotype was recorded many times. This chain connects TRBV25-1 to TRBJ2-3; D is unclear. The V gene lost 2 bases and the J gene lost 4 bases, with 13 bases spanning the gap. The CDR3 loop spans 15 amino acids. Germline loops: CDR1 MGHDK, CDR2 SYGVNS. Here the CDR3 reads CASSELGLDSDTQYF. CDR3 sequence (DNA): TGTGCCAGCAGTGAACTCGGCCTAGATTCAGATACGCAGTATTTT.

The table lists this clonotype with many counts. This chain connects TRBV5-1 to TRBJ2-7; TRBD2 agrees at 12 bases. The CDR3 covers 15 residues. The germline V gene has CDR1 SGHRS and CDR2 YFSETQ. Trimming took 4 bases from V and 7 from J; bases not matched to a gene: 9. As DNA, the CDR3 is TGCGCCAGCAGCCCTAGCGGGAGGGCCTCGGGAGAGCAGTACTTC. It codes for CASSPSGRASGEQYF.

Worth noting for this clonotype: A single base separates this from a much larger clone, so it may be a read error. The chain has TRBV3-1 and TRBJ1-1; D remains unclear. V gave up 2 bases and J gave up 5 bases, with 9 bases separating them. CDR3 length equals 13 residues. Looked up from germline, CDR1 is LGHDT and CDR2 is YNNKEL (reference sequence). CDR3 loop: CASSQTTWTEAFF. CDR3 DNA sequence: TGTGCCAGCAGCCAAACGACATGGACTGAAGCTTTCTTT. The whole variable domain, filled in from reference TRBV3-1 and TRBJ1-1, reads DTAVSQTPKYLVTQMGNDKSIKCEQNLGHDTMYWYKQDSKKFLKIMFSYNNKELIINETVPNRFSPKSPDKAHLNLHINSLELGDSAVYFCASSQTTWTEAFFGQGTRLTVV.

This clonotype was recorded many times. The gene calls are TRBV11-2 and TRBJ1-1; D remains ambiguous. Trimming removed 6 bases from V and 8 bases from J, with 13 bases in between. This CDR3 has 12 residues. The V gene's germline CDR1 is SGHAT and CDR2 FQNNGV. In nucleotides, the CDR3 is TGTGCCAGCAGGTCGTCAGCGTACGAAGCTTTCTTT. Protein sequence: CASRSSAYEAFF. Full variable domain (missing parts from reference TRBV11-2 and TRBJ1-1): EAGVAQSPRYKIIEKRQSVAFWCNPISGHATLYWYQQILGQGPKLLIQFQNNGVVDDSQLPKDRFSAERLKGVDSTLKIQPAKLEDSAVYLCASRSSAYEAFFGQGTRLTVV.

This clonotype was counted ten times or more. The chain is built from TRBV20-1 and TRBJ2-5; possible D gene TRBD2, 5 bases. The CDR3 is made up of 11 amino acids. Germline CDR1 is DFQATT and CDR2 is SNEGSKA (reference sequence). V was cut by 3 bases and J by 3 bases, with 5 bases left in between. DNA of the CDR3: TGCAGTGCTAGGGAGGAAGAGACCCAGTACTTC. It translates to CSAREEETQYF.

Concerning this clonotype: As the CDR3 is not closed by the conserved phenylalanine or tryptophan, this likely results from a read error. The chain recombines TRBV12-3 or TRBV12-4 with TRBJ1-1; 7 bases fit TRBD1. Trimming took 1 base from V and 1 from J; bases not matched to a gene: 9. The CDR3 covers 17 residues. The CDR3 loop is CASSLDGSRDRNTEAFN. The CDR3 DNA reads as TGTGCCAGCAGTTTAGATGGGAGCCGGGACAGGAACACTGAAGCTTTCAAT.

This clonotype has ten or more counts. The chain uses TRBV5-1 and TRBJ1-1, with 8 bases aligning to TRBD1. The CDR3 has 13 amino acids. Trimming removed 6 bases from V and 4 bases from J; junction bases left unmatched: 5. Germline V gives CDR1 SGHRS, CDR2 YFSETQ. CDR3 region: CASTITGGTEAFF. The CDR3 DNA reads TGCGCCAGCACCATTACAGGGGGCACTGAAGCTTTCTTT.

The sample holds many counts of this clonotype. The V and J genes are TRBV5-1 and TRBJ1-1; no reliable D call. The CDR3 runs to 14 residues. Germline CDR1 is SGHRS and CDR2 is YFSETQ. Trimming stripped 4 bases from V and 2 bases from J, with 12 bases between. The CDR3 loop is CASSPMAGNTEAFF. Written as DNA, the CDR3 is TGCGCCAGCAGCCCTATGGCGGGCAACACTGAAGCTTTCTTT.

This clonotype was detected many times. The CDR3, as DNA: TGTGCCAGCAGTCTGCCGGGGACGCTGAACACTGAAGCTTTCTTT. It specifies CASSLPGTLNTEAFF. V usage is TRBV2 and J usage is TRBJ1-1, with a weak D call TRBD1 (5 bases). The CDR3 totals 15 residues. Per germline, CDR1 SNHLY and CDR2 FYNNEI. Trimming removed 5 bases at V and 0 bases at J, with 13 bases between.

This clonotype was recorded many times. The chain has TRBV9 and TRBJ2-1, with TRBD2 matching 7 bases. This CDR3 has 16 amino acids. After removal of 0 bases from V and 0 bases from J, the junction contained 3 bases not matched to a gene. The germline V gene encodes CDR1 SGDLS and CDR2 YYNGEE. In DNA form, the CDR3 reads TGTGCCAGCAGCGTAGGGGGGGGGTTCTCCTACAATGAGCAGTTCTTC. It translates to CASSVGGGFSYNEQFF.

In this sample, this clonotype turned up many times. The gene calls are TRBV25-1 and TRBJ1-1, with D possibly matching TRBD1 (5 bases). The CDR3 spans 16 residues. Trimming stripped 5 bases from V and 4 bases from J, with 20 bases between. Per germline, CDR1 MGHDK and CDR2 SYGVNS. The CDR3 reads CASSFDPGTGGTEAFF. Here the CDR3 DNA reads TGTGCCAGCAGTTTCGACCCAGGGACGGGCGGCACTGAAGCTTTCTTT. Variable domain in full (rest from reference TRBV25-1 and TRBJ1-1): EADIYQTPRYLVIGTGKKITLECSQTMGHDKMYWYQQDPGMELHLIHYSYGVNSTEKGDLSSESTVSRIRTEHFPLTLESARPSHTSQYLCASSFDPGTGGTEAFFGQGTRLTVV.